This record concerns one T cell receptor (beta chain) sequence. The data are from a study of blood T cell repertoires in COVID-19. Study summary: Samples representing acute and convalescent COVID-19 were sourced from the United States, Italy and Spain. The analysed material was cDNA or gDNA that came from T cells, B-cell-depleted T cells, or PBMCs.

The CDR3 is made up of 13 amino acids. Trimming took 4 bases from V and 6 from J; bases not matched to a gene: 5. Germline V gene lookup returns CDR1 LNHDA and CDR2 SQIVND (reference sequence). Source study methods: Nucleated cell counts were estimated from reference gene primer amplification. The protocol was immunoSEQ multiplex PCR, while the TCRdb copy is restricted to in-frame clones and leaves out a portion. V and J calls and clone size come straight from that table; D and trimming were deduced from the DNA. Among some 220,000 clones, 88% were seen once, and the ten largest hold around 2.6%. The rearrangement links TRBV19 to TRBJ1-1; 7 bases map to TRBD1. Specimen: PBMCs or T cells enriched from blood (not recorded which). This clonotype was sampled from a woman aged 25 to 39 who had recovered from COVID-19. The CDR3 bases are TGTGCCAGTAGTACCGACAGGGCGGCTGAAGCTTTCTTT. The encoded protein is CASSTDRAAEAFF.